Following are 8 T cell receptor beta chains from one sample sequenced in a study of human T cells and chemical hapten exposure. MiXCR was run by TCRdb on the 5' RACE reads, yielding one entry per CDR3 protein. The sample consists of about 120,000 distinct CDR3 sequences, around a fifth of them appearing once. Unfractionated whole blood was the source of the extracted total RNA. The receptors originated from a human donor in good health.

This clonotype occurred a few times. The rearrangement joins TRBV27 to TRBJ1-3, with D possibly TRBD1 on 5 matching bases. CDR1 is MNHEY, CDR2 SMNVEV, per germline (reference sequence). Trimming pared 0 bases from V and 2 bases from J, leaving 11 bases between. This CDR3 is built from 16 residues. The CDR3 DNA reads TGTGCCAGCAGTTTATCTTACCCAGGGACTGGAAACACCATATATTTT. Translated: CASSLSYPGTGNTIYF.

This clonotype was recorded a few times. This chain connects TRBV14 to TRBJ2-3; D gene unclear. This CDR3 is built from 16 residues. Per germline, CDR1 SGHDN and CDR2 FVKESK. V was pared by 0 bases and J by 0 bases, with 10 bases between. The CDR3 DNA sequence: TGTGCCAGCAGCCAAGATTCACTACCTAGCACAGATACGCAGTATTTT. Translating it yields CASSQDSLPSTDTQYF.

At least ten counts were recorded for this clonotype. CDR3: CASSEPGTGSYEQYF. CDR3 nucleotides: TGTGCCAGCAGTGAGCCCGGGACGGGCTCCTACGAGCAGTACTTC. The chain couples TRBV25-1 to TRBJ2-7, with D perhaps assigned TRBD1 or TRBD2 (5 bases each). The CDR3 has 15 residues. Per germline, CDR1 MGHDK and CDR2 SYGVNS. Trimming removed 3 bases from V and 0 bases from J, with 12 bases in between.

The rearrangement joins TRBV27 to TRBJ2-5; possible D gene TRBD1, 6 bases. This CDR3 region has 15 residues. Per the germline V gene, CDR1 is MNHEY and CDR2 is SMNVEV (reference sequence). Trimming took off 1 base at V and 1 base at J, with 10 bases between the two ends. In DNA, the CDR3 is TGTGCCAGCAGTTTATTTTTAGGGGGCCAAGAGACCCAGTACTTC. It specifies CASSLFLGGQETQYF.

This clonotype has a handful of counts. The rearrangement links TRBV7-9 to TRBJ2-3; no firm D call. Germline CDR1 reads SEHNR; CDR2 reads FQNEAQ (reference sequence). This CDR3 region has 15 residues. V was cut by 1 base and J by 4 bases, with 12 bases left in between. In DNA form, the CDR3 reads TGTGCCAGCAGCTTAGACGGAGCACCCCCAGATACGCAGTATTTT. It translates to CASSLDGAPPDTQYF.

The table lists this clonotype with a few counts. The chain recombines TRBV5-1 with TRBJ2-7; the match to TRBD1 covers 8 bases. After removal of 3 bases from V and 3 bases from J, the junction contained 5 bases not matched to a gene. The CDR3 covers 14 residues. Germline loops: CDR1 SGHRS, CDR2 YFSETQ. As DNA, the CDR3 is TGCGCCAGCAGCTATACAGGGGGAGGCTACGAGCAGTACTTC. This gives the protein CASSYTGGGYEQYF.

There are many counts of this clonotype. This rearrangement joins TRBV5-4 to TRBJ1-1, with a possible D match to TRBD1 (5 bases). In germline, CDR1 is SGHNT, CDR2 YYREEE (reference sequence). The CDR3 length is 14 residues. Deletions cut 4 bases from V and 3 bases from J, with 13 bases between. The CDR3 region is CASSPAWGYTEAFF. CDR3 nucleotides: TGTGCCAGCAGCCCCGCCTGGGGGTACACTGAAGCTTTCTTT.

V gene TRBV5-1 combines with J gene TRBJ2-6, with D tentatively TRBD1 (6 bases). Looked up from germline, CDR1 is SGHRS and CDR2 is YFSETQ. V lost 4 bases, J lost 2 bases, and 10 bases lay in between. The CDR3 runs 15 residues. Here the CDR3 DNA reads TGCGCCAGCAGCCGGGCAGGGGCTGGGGCCAACGTCCTGACTTTC. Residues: CASSRAGAGANVLTF. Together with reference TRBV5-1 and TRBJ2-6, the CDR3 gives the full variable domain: KAGVTQTPRYLIKTRGQQVTLSCSPISGHRSVSWYQQTPGQGLQFLFEYFSETQRNKGNFPGRFSGRQFSNSRSEMNVSTLELGDSALYLCASSRAGAGANVLTFGAGSRLTVL.